This T cell receptor (beta chain) was identified in a study of tumor and adjacent non-tumor tissue in lung cancer. About the research overall: Patients were aged about 31 to 85, about 10 men and about 5 women, stage I to III.

This sample's RNA came from whole unsorted tissue. The study's findings and limits: Tumor tissue had significantly higher TCR diversity than normal lung.

CDR3 length: 16 amino acids. CDR1 is SQVTM, CDR2 ANQGSEA, per germline. Three rounds of nested PCR, following a modified ARM-PCR protocol, produced the TCRbeta library. TCRdb processed the multiplex PCR reads anew with MiXCR; each CDR3 protein has one entry. The sample yields about 80,000 distinct CDR3 sequences, approximately 68% seen once. A word on this clonotype: As yet, its antigen is unknown.

Sample: lung tumor tissue. The TCR sequence derives from a woman in her seventies with non-small cell lung cancer. The chain carries TRBV29-1 and TRBJ2-7; TRBD2 matches 15 bases. CDR3 region: CTIALGGTSGRYEQYF. The CDR3 nucleotides read TGCACCATTGCCCTCGGTGGGACTAGCGGGAGGTACGAGCAGTACTTC.